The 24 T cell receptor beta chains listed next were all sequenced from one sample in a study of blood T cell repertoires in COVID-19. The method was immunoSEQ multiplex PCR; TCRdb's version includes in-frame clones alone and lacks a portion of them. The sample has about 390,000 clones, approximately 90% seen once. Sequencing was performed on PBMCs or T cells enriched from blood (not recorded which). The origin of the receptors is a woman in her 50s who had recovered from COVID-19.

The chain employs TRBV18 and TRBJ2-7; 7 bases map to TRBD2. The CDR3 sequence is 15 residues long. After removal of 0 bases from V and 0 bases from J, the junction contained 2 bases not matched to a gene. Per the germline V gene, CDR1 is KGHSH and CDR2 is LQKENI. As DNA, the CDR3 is TGTGCCAGCTCACCACCCAGCGGGGTCTCCTACGAGCAGTACTTC. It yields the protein CASSPPSGVSYEQYF.

This CDR3 reads CASSPGTANPRANTGELFF. CDR3 coding DNA: TGTGCCAGCAGTCCCGGGACAGCGAACCCTCGGGCGAACACCGGGGAGCTGTTTTTT. This chain joins TRBV3-1 (or the pseudogene TRBV3-2) and TRBJ2-2; 7 bases are a match to TRBD1. V dropped 6 bases and J dropped 0; count of bases not matched to a gene: 16. The CDR3 totals 19 residues. CDR1 is LGHDT, CDR2 YNNKEL, per germline (reference sequence).

CDR3 nucleotides: TGTGCCAGCAGCTTGACTAGACAGGGGTCAGAAAAACTGTTTTTT. It translates to CASSLTRQGSEKLFF. V is TRBV5-5 and J is TRBJ1-4; TRBD1 matches 8 bases. The CDR3 loop spans 15 amino acids. Trimming removed 1 base from V and 8 bases from J; junction bases left unmatched: 7. The germline V gene encodes CDR1 SGHKS and CDR2 YYEKEE (reference sequence).

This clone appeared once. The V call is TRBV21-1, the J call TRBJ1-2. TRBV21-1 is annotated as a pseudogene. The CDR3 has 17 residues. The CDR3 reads CASSKGVRRGWGCSYTF. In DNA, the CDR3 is TGTGCCAGCAGCAAAGGAGTCAGGAGGGGCTGGGGGTGTAGCTACACCTTC.

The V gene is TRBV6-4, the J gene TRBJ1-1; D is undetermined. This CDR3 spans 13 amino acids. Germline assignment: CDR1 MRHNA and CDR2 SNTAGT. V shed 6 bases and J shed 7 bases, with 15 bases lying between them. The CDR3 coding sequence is TGTGCCAGCAGAGATTCCGCGGGGAGTGAAGCTTTCTTT. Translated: CASRDSAGSEAFF.

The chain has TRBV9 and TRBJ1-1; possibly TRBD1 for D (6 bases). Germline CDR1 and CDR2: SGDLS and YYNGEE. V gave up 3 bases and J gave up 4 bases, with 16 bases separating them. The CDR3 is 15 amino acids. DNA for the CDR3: TGTGCCAGCAGCGGAGCCCAGGGGTTGTTCACTGAAGCTTTCTTT. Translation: CASSGAQGLFTEAFF.

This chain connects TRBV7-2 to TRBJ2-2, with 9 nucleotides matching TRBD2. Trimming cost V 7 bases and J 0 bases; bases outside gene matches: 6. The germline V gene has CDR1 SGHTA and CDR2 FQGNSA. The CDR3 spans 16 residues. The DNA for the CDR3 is TGTGCCAGCAAATTTAGCGGGGGTTCGAACACCGGGGAGCTGTTTTTT. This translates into CASKFSGGSNTGELFF.

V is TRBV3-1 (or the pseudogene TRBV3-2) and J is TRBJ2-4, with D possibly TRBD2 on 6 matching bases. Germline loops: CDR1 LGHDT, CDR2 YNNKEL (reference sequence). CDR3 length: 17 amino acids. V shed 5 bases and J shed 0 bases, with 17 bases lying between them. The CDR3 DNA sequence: TGTGCCAGCAGCTACCTTAGCGGAGCTCTAGCCAAAAACATTCAGTACTTC. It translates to CASSYLSGALAKNIQYF.

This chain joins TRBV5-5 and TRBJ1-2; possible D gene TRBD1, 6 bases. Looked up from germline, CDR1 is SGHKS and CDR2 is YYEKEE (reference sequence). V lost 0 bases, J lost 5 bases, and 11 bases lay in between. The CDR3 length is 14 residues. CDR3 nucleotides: TGTGCCAGCAGCTTGGTAGGGGGTGGTTATGGCTACACCTTC. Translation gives CASSLVGGGYGYTF.

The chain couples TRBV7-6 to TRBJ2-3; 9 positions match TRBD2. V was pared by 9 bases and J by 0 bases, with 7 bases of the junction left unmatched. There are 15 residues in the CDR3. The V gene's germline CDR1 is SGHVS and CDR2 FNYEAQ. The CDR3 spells CASSSGATSTDTQYF. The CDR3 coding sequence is TGTGCCAGTTCTAGCGGGGCAACTAGCACAGATACGCAGTATTTT.

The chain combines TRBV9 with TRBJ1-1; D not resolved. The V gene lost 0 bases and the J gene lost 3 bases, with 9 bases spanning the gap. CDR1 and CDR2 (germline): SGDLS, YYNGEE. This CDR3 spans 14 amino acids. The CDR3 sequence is CASSVVESYTEAFF. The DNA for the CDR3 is TGTGCCAGCAGCGTAGTAGAGTCTTACACTGAAGCTTTCTTT.

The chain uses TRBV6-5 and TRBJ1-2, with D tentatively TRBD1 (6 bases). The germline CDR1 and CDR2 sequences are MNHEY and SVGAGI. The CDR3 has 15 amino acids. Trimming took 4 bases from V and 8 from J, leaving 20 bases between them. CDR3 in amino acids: CASSSKVTGLGGYTF. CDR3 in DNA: TGTGCCAGCAGTTCCAAGGTGACAGGCCTGGGCGGCTACACCTTC.

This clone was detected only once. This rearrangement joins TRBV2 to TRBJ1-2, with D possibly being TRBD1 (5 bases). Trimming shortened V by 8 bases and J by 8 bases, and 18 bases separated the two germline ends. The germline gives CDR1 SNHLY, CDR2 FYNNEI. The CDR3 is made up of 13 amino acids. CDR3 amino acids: CASALGRQEGYTF. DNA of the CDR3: TGTGCCAGCGCCCTGGGGCGCCAGGAGGGCTACACCTTC.

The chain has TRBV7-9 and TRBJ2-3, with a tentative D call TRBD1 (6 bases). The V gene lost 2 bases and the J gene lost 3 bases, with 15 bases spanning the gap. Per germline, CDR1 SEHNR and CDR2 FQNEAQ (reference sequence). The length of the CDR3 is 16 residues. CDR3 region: CASSLSPRGATDTQYF. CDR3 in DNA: TGTGCCAGCAGCTTATCCCCCAGGGGCGCGACAGATACGCAGTATTTT.

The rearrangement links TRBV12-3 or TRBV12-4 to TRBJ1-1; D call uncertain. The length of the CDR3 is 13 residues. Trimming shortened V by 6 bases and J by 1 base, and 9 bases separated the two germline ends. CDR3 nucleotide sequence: TGTGCCAGCAGAGAAACAGCGAACACTGAAGCTTTCTTT. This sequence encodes CASRETANTEAFF.

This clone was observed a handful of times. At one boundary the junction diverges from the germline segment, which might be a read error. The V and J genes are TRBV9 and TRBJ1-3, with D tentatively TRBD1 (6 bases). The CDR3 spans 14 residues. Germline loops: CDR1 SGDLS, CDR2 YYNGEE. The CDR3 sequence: CASSPRDTGNTIYF. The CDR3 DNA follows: TGTGCCAGCAGCCCCCGGGACACTGGTAACACCATATATTTT.

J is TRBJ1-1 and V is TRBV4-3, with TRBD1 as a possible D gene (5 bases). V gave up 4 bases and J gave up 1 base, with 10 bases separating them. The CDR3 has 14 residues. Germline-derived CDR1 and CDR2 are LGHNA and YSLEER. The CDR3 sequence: CASSRYDRNTEAFF. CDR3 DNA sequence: TGCGCCAGCAGCCGTTACGACAGGAACACTGAAGCTTTCTTT.

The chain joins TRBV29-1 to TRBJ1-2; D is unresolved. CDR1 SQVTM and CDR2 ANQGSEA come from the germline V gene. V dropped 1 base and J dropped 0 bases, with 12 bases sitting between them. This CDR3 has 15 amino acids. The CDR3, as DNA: TGCAGCGTTGAAGGGTCGCAGATTGCTAACTATGGCTACACCTTC. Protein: CSVEGSQIANYGYTF.

The DNA of the CDR3 is TGTGCCAGCAGTCTGCAGGGTAACGGGAACACTGAAGCTTTCTTT. This sequence encodes CASSLQGNGNTEAFF. The rearrangement joins TRBV6-6 to TRBJ1-1; D might be TRBD1 (5 bases). In germline, CDR1 is MNHNY, CDR2 SVGAGI (reference sequence). The CDR3 is made up of 15 amino acids. V was trimmed by 5 bases and J by 1 base, leaving 14 bases between them.

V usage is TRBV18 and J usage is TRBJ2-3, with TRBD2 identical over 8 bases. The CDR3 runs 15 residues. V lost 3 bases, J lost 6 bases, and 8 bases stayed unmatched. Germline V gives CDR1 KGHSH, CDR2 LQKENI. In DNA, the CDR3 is TGTGCCAGCTCACCCATTTTAGCGGGGCTGGATACGCAGTATTTT. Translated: CASSPILAGLDTQYF. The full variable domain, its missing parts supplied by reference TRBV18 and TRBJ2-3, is NAGVMQNPRHLVRRRGQEARLRCSPMKGHSHVYWYRQLPEEGLKFMVYLQKENIIDESGMPKERFSAEFPKEGPSILRIQQVVRGDSAAYFCASSPILAGLDTQYFGPGTRLTVL.

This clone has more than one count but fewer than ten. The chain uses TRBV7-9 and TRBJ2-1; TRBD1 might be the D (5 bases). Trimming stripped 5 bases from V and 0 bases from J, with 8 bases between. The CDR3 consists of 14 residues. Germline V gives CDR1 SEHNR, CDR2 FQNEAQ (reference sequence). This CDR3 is CASSRQSSYNEQFF. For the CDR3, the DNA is TGTGCCAGCAGCCGACAGAGCTCCTACAATGAGCAGTTCTTC.

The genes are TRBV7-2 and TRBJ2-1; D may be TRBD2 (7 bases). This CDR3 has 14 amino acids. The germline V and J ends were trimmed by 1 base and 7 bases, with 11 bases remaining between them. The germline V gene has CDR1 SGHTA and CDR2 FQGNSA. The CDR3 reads CASSLEGGWNEQFF. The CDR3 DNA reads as TGTGCCAGCAGCTTAGAGGGGGGGTGGAATGAGCAGTTCTTC.

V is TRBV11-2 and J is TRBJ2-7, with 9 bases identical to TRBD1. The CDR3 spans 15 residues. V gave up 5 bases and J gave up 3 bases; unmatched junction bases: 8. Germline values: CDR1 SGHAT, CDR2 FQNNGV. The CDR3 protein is CASSPGGTGNYEQYF. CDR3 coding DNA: TGTGCCAGCAGCCCTGGCGGGACAGGGAACTACGAGCAGTACTTC.

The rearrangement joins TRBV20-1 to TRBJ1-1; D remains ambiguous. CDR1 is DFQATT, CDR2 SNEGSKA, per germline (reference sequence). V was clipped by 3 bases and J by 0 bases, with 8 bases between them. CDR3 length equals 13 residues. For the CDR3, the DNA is TGCAGTGCTAGTCCCAGTATGAACACTGAAGCTTTCTTT. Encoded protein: CSASPSMNTEAFF.